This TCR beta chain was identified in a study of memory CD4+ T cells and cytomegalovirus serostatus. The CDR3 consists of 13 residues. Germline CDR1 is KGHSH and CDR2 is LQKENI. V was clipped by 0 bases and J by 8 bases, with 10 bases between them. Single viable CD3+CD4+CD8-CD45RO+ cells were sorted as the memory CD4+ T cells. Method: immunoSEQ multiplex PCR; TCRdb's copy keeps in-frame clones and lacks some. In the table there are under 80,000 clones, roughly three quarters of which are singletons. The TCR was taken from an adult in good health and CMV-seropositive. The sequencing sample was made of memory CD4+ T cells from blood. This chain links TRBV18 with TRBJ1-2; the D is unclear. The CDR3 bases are TGTGCCAGCTCACCACCATCGGTTTTGGGCTACACCTTC. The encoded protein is CASSPPSVLGYTF. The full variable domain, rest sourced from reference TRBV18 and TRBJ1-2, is NAGVMQNPRHLVRRRGQEARLRCSPMKGHSHVYWYRQLPEEGLKFMVYLQKENIIDESGMPKERFSAEFPKEGPSILRIQQVVRGDSAAYFCASSPPSVLGYTFGSGTRLTVV.